The T cell receptor (beta chain) described here comes from a study of blood T cell repertoires in COVID-19. About the research overall: COVID-19 samples collected from the United States, Italy and Spain covered acute and convalescent phases. Sources were T cells, B-cell-depleted T cells, or PBMCs; the material itself was cDNA or gDNA.

This CDR3 is built from 16 residues. In germline, CDR1 is MDHEN, CDR2 SYDVKM. V was cut by 5 bases and J by 4 bases, with 18 bases left in between. Authors' analysis steps: Researchers report that nucleated cell counts were estimated from reference gene primer amplification. Sequencing was performed with immunoSEQ multiplex PCR; in TCRdb, only in-frame clones are kept and a portion is missing. That table supplies the V and J calls and clone size; D and trimming were determined from the DNA. The sample has some 220,000 clones, roughly four fifths seen once. Followed over time, Seattle patients had been enrolled while infection was active.

The sample taken for sequencing was peripheral blood. The clonotype comes from a woman between 65 and 79 years old with COVID-19, enrolled during active disease. The gene calls are TRBV28 and TRBJ1-5; maybe TRBD1 (6 bases). As DNA, the CDR3 is TGTGCCAGCAGTCCCCGGTGGGGAAGGGGGAATCAGCCCCAGCATTTT. It translates to CASSPRWGRGNQPQHF.